This T cell receptor beta chain emerged from a study of human T cells and chemical hapten exposure. Study background: Slight volume differences across pooled libraries mainly accounted for varying per-sample TCR yields. Study observations and caveats: Donors' alopecia may make their immune response differ from healthy people's. DPC sensitization left the count of TCRs above 1 in 1000 unchanged. Counts of expanded TCRs at PT1 were positively correlated with patch test score.

This CDR3 contains 15 residues. The V gene's germline CDR1 is SGHTA and CDR2 FQGNSA. J gave up 5 bases and V 6 bases, and 7 bases lay outside the gene matches. Regarding time point: patch test 2, 6 weeks after DPC sensitization. Indicated treatment: therapeutic diphenylcyclopropenone sensitization with weekly scalp DPC. This clonotype occurred a few times. Its antigen is still unknown. TCRdb reprocessed the RACE reads via MiXCR and lists one record per CDR3 protein. The sample records about 80,000 distinct CDR3 sequences, approximately 10% being singletons. The rearrangement links TRBV7-2 to TRBJ2-3, with 11 bases matching TRBD2. The input for sequencing was whole blood, taken in connection with sensitization to the hapten diphenylcyclopropenone (DPC). The TCR sequence derives from a woman in her twenties or thirties with alopecia areata. Some clones in this sample may be carry-over from other donors' samples. Here the CDR3 reads CASRYRLAGRDTQYF. For the CDR3, the DNA is TGTGCCAGCAGGTACCGACTAGCGGGGAGAGATACGCAGTATTTT.